This T cell receptor (beta chain) originates from a study of blood T cell repertoires in COVID-19. Whole-study context: Collection of acute and convalescent COVID-19 samples took place in the United States, Italy and Spain. Sources were T cells, B-cell-depleted T cells, or PBMCs; the material itself was cDNA or gDNA.

While infection was still active, Seattle patients were enrolled and then followed longitudinally. The germline V and J ends were trimmed by 4 bases and 0 bases, with 10 bases remaining between them. Germline V lookup: CDR1 SGHRS, CDR2 YFSETQ. The CDR3 spans 14 residues. Assay used: immunoSEQ multiplex PCR; TCRdb lists only in-frame clones, some missing. The table lists approximately 70,000 clones, approximately 90% of them singletons. The clonotype comes from a man aged 50 to 59 with COVID-19, enrolled during active disease. Sequencing was performed on peripheral blood. The genes are TRBV5-1 and TRBJ1-1, with D possibly TRBD1 on 6 matching bases. The DNA of the CDR3 is TGCGCCAGCAGCCTCCGGACAGTGAACACTGAAGCTTTCTTT. This translates into CASSLRTVNTEAFF. Looking up the rest from reference TRBV5-1 and TRBJ1-1 gives the full variable domain: KAGVTQTPRYLIKTRGQQVTLSCSPISGHRSVSWYQQTPGQGLQFLFEYFSETQRNKGNFPGRFSGRQFSNSRSEMNVSTLELGDSALYLCASSLRTVNTEAFFGQGTRLTVV.